A selection of T cell receptor beta chains follows, all from one sample in a study of shared clonotypes between healthy human individuals. The protocol was immunoSEQ multiplex PCR, while the TCRdb copy is restricted to in-frame clones and leaves out a portion. The sample yields some 2.1 million clones, about 94% seen once. Sequenced material: naive CD8+ T cells sorted from blood. The receptors originated from a man younger than 35 in good health. The CDR3 runs from the conserved cysteine through the conserved F or W. The order of the fields is J gene, clone size, V gene, CDR3 length, D gene, CDR3 DNA, CDR3 protein. A D gene is named only where the DNA matches it firmly. Size tells how often a clone was seen (once, few, many) or the class of an expanded clone, and some rows leave it out.

TRBJ1-4,.,TRBV7-9,15,TRBD1,TGTGCCAGCAGCCCATCGGGGACAGAGGGTGAAAAACTGTTTTTT,CASSPSGTEGEKLFF
TRBJ2-7,few,TRBV10-3,12,.,TGTGCCATCAGTGAGGGGGGGTACGAGCAGTACTTC,CAISEGGYEQYF
TRBJ1-2,.,TRBV9,12,.,TGTGCCAGCAGCCCGAACACGGGTGGCTACACCTTC,CASSPNTGGYTF
TRBJ2-1,.,TRBV10-1,16,TRBD2,TGCGCCAGCAAAGGAATTTCGACTAGCGGGACGGTCGAGCAGTTCTTC,CASKGISTSGTVEQFF
TRBJ2-1,once,TRBV6-5,14,TRBD1,TGTGCCAGCAGTTACTCGACAGGGATGGATGAGCAGTTCTTC,CASSYSTGMDEQFF
TRBJ2-7,.,TRBV4-1,14,TRBD2,TGCGCCAGCGCCGGGCTAGCGGGAGGCTACGAGCAGTACTTC,CASAGLAGGYEQYF
TRBJ2-7,.,TRBV25-1,16,.,TGTGCCAGCAGTGAATATAAAGGACTTTTCCGCTACGAGCAGTACTTC,CASSEYKGLFRYEQYF
TRBJ2-1,once,TRBV10-1,13,.,TGCGCCAGCAGCCCTGGACATAACAATGAGCAGTTCTTC,CASSPGHNNEQFF
TRBJ2-3,.,TRBV6-5,16,TRBD2,TGTGCCAGCAGTTACTCGGTAGCGGGGGGCACAGATACGCAGTATTTT,CASSYSVAGGTDTQYF
TRBJ1-6,.,TRBV30,15,.,TGTGCCTGGAGTGAGGGAAGGCAGGGCAGTTCACCCCTCCACTTT,CAWSEGRQGSSPLHF
TRBJ2-3,.,TRBV5-5,14,.,TGTGCCAGCCACACCCTCCCACTAGCCGATACGCAGTATTTT,CASHTLPLADTQYF
TRBJ2-5,.,TRBV19,12,.,TGTGCCAGTAGTATTGGTGGGGAGACCCAGTACTTC,CASSIGGETQYF
TRBJ1-6,.,TRBV5-8,16,.,TGTGCCAGCAGCAGGGGGAGAGACTCCTATAATTCACCCCTCCACTTT,CASSRGRDSYNSPLHF
TRBJ2-7,.,TRBV27,13,.,TGTGCCAGCAGTTACAGGGACCCCTACGAGCAGTACTTC,CASSYRDPYEQYF
TRBJ1-2,few,TRBV6-1,14,TRBD1,TGTGCCAGCAGTGGGGGGACAGTCAACTATGGCTACACCTTC,CASSGGTVNYGYTF
TRBJ2-7,.,TRBV10-1,14,.,TGCGCCAGCAGTGACTCAAAGTTTTCCTACGAGCAGTACTTC,CASSDSKFSYEQYF
TRBJ2-7,.,TRBV28,15,TRBD1,TGTGCCAGCAGTTCTCTCGGGACAGGGTGGTACGAGCAGTACTTC,CASSSLGTGWYEQYF
TRBJ2-1,.,TRBV2,14,TRBD2,TGTGCCAGCAAGGATGACGGACTAGGCAATGAGCAGTTCTTC,CASKDDGLGNEQFF
TRBJ1-4,.,TRBV7-9,14,.,TGTGCCAGCACCCAGACAGCAACTAATGAAAAACTGTTTTTT,CASTQTATNEKLFF
TRBJ1-5,.,TRBV7-9,14,TRBD1,TGTGCCAGCAGCTTCACAGGGGAAAATCAGCCCCAGCATTTT,CASSFTGENQPQHF
TRBJ2-1,.,TRBV7-8,18,TRBD1,TGTGCCAGCAGCCCGGAGTGGGTAGGGACAGGGGGATACAATGAGCAGTTCTTC,CASSPEWVGTGGYNEQFF
TRBJ2-3,.,TRBV4-3,18,.,TGCGCCAGCAGCCGAGCCGTCATTCTCGGCCCCCCCACAGATACGCAGTATTTT,CASSRAVILGPPTDTQYF
TRBJ1-1,.,TRBV7-8,15,.,TGTGCCAGCAGCTTAGTGGGCAGTCTGAACACTGAAGCTTTCTTT,CASSLVGSLNTEAFF
TRBJ2-7,.,TRBV7-9,17,.,TGTGCCAGCAGCTCCGAGACAATCTCAGGGGCCGCCTACGAGCAGTACTTC,CASSSETISGAAYEQYF
TRBJ2-7,.,TRBV27,17,TRBD1,TGTGCCAGCAGTTTATTCTTTGGGACAGGGCTCAAACACGAGCAGTACTTC,CASSLFFGTGLKHEQYF
TRBJ2-3,once,TRBV6-5,14,.,TGTGCCAGCAGTGACTACCCGTCCACAGATACGCAGTATTTT,CASSDYPSTDTQYF
TRBJ1-4,.,TRBV11-2,14,.,TGTGCCAGCAGCTTAGTAGGTTCTAATGAAAAACTGTTTTTT,CASSLVGSNEKLFF
TRBJ2-7,.,TRBV6-5,15,.,TGTGCCAGCAAGGCGGCTCGGACCCCCATCTACGAGCAGTACTTC,CASKAARTPIYEQYF
TRBJ1-2,.,TRBV4-1,14,.,TGCGCCAGCAGCCAAGAAGTACGTGACTATGGCTACACCTTC,CASSQEVRDYGYTF
TRBJ2-1,.,TRBV13,14,.,TGTGCCAGCAGCTTAAGGGACCCGCGGAATGAGCAGTTCTTC,CASSLRDPRNEQFF
TRBJ1-4,.,TRBV4-1,15,.,TGCGCCAGCAGGACCGGTGATCCCGATAATGAAAAACTGTTTTTT,CASRTGDPDNEKLFF
TRBJ1-2,.,TRBV5-8,13,.,TGTGCCAGCAGGACAAGGGAGGGCTATGGCTACACCTTC,CASRTREGYGYTF
TRBJ2-7,.,TRBV6-6,13,.,TGTGCCAGCAGTTATTCGGAGGGCTACGAGCAGTACTTC,CASSYSEGYEQYF
TRBJ1-6,.,TRBV6-1,15,TRBD1,TGTGCCAGCAGTGAGCCTCCGGGACAGGGGTCACCCCTCCACTTT,CASSEPPGQGSPLHF
TRBJ2-1,.,TRBV6-5,14,TRBD1,TGTGCCAGCAGTTCAGGACAGGGGGCGAATGAGCAGTTCTTC,CASSSGQGANEQFF
TRBJ1-2,.,TRBV11-2,13,TRBD1,TGTGCCAGCAGCTTCACAGGGGACTATGGCTACACCTTC,CASSFTGDYGYTF
TRBJ2-1,.,TRBV10-3,15,.,TGTGCCATCAGTGAGTCAGGAGACTCCTACAATGAGCAGTTCTTC,CAISESGDSYNEQFF
TRBJ1-4,.,TRBV5-1,15,.,TGCGCCAGCAGCTTGGAAGGGACGGGACATGAAAAACTGTTTTTT,CASSLEGTGHEKLFF
TRBJ2-2,.,TRBV7-6,15,.,TGTGCCAGCAGCTTAGGCCCAGAGGACACCGGGGAGCTGTTTTTT,CASSLGPEDTGELFF